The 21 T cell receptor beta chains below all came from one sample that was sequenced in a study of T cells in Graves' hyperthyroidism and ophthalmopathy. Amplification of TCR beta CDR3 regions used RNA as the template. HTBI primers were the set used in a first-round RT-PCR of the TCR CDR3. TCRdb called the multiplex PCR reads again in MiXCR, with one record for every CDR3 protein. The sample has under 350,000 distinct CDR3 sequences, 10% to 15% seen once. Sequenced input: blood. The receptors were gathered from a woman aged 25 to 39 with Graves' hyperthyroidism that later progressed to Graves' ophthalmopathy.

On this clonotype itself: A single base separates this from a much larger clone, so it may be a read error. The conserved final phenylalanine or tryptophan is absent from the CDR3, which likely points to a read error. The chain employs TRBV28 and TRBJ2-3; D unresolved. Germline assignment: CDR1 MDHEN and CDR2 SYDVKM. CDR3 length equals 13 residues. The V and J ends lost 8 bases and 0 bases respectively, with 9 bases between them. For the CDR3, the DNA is TGTGCCAGCTCGGCGAGTAGCACAGATACGCAGTATCTT. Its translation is CASSASSTDTQYL.

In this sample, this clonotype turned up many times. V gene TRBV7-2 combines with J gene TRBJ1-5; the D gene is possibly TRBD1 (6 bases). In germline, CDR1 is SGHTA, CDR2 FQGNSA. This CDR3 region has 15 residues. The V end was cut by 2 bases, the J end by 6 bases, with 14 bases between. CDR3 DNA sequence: TGTGCCAGCAGCTTATATCAGGGGATGGGTCAGCCCCAGCATTTT. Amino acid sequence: CASSLYQGMGQPQHF.

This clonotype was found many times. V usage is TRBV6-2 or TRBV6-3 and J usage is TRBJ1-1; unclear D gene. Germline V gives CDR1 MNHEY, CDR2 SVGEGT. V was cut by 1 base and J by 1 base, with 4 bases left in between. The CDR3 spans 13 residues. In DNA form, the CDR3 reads TGTGCCAGCAGTTACTTCCCGAACACTGAAGCTTTCTTT. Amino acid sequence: CASSYFPNTEAFF.

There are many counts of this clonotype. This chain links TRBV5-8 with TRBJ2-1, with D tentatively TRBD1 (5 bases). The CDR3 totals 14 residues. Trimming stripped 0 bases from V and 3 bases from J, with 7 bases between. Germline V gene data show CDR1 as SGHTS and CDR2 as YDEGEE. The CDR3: CASSLGQIYNEQFF. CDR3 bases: TGTGCCAGCAGCTTGGGACAGATCTACAATGAGCAGTTCTTC.

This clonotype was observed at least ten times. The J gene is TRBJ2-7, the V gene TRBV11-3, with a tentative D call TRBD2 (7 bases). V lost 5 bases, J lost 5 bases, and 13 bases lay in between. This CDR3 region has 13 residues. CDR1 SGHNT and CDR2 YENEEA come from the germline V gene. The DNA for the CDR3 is TGTGCCAGCAGCCCAGGCGGGGGCCACGAGCAGTACTTC. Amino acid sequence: CASSPGGGHEQYF.

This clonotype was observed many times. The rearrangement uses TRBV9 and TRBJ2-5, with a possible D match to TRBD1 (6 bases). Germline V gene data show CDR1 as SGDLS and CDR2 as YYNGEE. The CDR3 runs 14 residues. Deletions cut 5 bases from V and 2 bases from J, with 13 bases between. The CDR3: CASRRQAQQETQYF. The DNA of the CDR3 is TGTGCCAGCAGAAGACAGGCGCAACAAGAGACCCAGTACTTC.

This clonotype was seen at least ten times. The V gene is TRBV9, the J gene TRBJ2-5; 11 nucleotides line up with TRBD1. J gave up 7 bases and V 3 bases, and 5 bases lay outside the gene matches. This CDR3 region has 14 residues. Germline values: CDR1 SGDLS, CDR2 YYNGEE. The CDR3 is CASSDRDRGGTQYF. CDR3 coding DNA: TGTGCCAGCAGCGACCGGGACAGGGGGGGGACCCAGTACTTC. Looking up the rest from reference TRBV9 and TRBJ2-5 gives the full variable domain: DSGVTQTPKHLITATGQRVTLRCSPRSGDLSVYWYQQSLDQGLQFLIQYYNGEERAKGNILERFSAQQFPDLHSELNLSSLELGDSALYFCASSDRDRGGTQYFGPGTRLLVL.

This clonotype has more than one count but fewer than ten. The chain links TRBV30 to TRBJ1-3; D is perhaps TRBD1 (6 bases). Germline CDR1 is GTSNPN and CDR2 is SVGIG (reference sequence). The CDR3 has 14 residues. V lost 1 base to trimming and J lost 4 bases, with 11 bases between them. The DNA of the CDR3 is TGTGCCTGGAGTGCAGGGGTGCGCGGAAACACCATATATTTT. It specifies CAWSAGVRGNTIYF.

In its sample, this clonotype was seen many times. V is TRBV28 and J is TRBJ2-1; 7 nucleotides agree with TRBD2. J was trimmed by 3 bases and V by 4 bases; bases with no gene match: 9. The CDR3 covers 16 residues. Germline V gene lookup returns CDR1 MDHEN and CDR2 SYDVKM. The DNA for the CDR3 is TGTGCCAGCAGTTCAACGGCGCGGGGGAACTACAATGAGCAGTTCTTC. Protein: CASSSTARGNYNEQFF.

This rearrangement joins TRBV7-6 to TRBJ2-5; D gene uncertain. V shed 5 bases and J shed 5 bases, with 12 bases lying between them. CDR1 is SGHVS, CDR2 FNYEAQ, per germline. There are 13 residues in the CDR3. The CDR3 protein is CASSQNEGETQYF. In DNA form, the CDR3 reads TGTGCCAGCAGCCAAAATGAAGGGGAGACCCAGTACTTC. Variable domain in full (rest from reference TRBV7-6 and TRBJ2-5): GAGVSQSPRYKVTKRGQDVALRCDPISGHVSLYWYRQALGQGPEFLTYFNYEAQQDKSGLPNDRFSAERPEGSISTLTIQRTEQRDSAMYRCASSQNEGETQYFGPGTRLLVL.

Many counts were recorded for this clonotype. CDR3 bases: TGTGCCAGCTCACCGGCAGGACCCTACGAGCAGTACTTC. As protein: CASSPAGPYEQYF. V and J are TRBV18 and TRBJ2-7; D is unresolved. Germline V gene sequence: CDR1 KGHSH, CDR2 LQKENI. The CDR3 sequence is 13 residues long. Trimming pared 3 bases from V and 2 bases from J, leaving 8 bases between.

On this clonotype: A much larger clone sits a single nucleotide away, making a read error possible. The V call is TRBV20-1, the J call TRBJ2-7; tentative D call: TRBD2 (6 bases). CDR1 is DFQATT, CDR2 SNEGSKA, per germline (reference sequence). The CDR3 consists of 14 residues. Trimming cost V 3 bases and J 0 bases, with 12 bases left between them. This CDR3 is CSARETGVSYEQYF. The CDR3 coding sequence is TGCAGTGCTAGGGAGACGGGGGTCTCCTACGAGCAGTACTTC.

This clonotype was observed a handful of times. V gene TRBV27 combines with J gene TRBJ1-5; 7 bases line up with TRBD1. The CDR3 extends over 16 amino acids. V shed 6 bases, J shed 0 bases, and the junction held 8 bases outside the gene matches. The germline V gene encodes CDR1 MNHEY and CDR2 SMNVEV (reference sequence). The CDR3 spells CASRQQGWYSNQPQHF. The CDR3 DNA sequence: TGTGCCAGCAGACAACAGGGGTGGTATAGCAATCAGCCCCAGCATTTT.

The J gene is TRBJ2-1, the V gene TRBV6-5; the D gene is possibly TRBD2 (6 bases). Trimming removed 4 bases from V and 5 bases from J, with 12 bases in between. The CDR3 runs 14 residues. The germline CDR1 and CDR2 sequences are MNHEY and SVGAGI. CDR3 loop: CASSFQGLDNEQFF. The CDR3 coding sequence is TGTGCCAGCAGTTTCCAGGGACTCGACAATGAGCAGTTCTTC.

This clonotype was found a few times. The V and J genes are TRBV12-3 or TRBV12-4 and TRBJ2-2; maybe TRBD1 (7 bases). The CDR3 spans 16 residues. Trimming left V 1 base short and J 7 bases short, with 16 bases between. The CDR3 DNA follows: TGTGCCAGCAGTTTAGTTGGGGTCAGGGGGGTCGGGGAGCTGTTTTTT. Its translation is CASSLVGVRGVGELFF.

The CDR3 nucleotides are TGTGCCAGTAGTCAAAACAGGTTTGGCTACACCTTC. This codes for CASSQNRFGYTF. J is TRBJ1-2 and V is TRBV19; possibly TRBD1 for D (5 bases). Deletions cut 5 bases from V and 7 bases from J, with 11 bases between. CDR3 size: 12 residues. Germline CDR1 LNHDA, CDR2 SQIVND (reference sequence).

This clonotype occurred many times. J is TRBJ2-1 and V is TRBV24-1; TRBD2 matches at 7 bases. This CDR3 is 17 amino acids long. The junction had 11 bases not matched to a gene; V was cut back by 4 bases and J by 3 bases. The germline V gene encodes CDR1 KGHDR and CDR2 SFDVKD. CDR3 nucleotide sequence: TGTGCCACCAGTGAGGGGGGACTTGGCGGGAGCTACAATGAGCAGTTCTTC. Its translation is CATSEGGLGGSYNEQFF.

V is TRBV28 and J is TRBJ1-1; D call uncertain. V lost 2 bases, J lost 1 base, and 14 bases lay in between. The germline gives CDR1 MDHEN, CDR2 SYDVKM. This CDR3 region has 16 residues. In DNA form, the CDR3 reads TGTGCCAGCAGTTTAGTGGCAATAGCGGGGAACACTGAAGCTTTCTTT. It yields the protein CASSLVAIAGNTEAFF.

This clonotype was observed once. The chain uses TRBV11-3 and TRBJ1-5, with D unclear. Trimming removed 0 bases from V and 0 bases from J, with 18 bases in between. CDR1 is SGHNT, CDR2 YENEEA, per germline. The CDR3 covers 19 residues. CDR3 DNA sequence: TGTGCCAGCAGCTTAGATTTCGGTACATTTAAGTCTAGCAATCAGCCCCAGCATTTT. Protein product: CASSLDFGTFKSSNQPQHF.

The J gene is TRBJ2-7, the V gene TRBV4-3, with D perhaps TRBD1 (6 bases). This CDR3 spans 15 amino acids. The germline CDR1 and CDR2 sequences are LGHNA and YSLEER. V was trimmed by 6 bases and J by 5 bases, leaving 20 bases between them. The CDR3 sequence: CASRSGTHSGDEQYF. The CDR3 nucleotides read TGCGCCAGCAGATCCGGGACGCACTCAGGGGACGAGCAGTACTTC.

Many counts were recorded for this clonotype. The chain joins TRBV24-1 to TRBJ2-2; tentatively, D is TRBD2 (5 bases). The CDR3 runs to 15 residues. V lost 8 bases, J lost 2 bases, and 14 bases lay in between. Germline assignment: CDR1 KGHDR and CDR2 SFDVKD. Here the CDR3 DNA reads TGTGCCACCACCTTCTCCAGCGGAAACACCGGGGAGCTGTTTTTT. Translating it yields CATTFSSGNTGELFF.